The 25 T cell receptor beta chains below all came from one sample that was sequenced in a study of cytomegalovirus exposure and HLA in healthy donors. The study ran its PCR with 60 Vbeta and 13 Jbeta primers. Profiling relied on immunoSEQ multiplex PCR, and the TCRdb table lists in-frame clones only, not all of them. The data show roughly 180,000 clones, over 75% seen once. Sequenced sample: PBMCs. The receptor set was obtained from a woman aged 30 to 39 in good health and CMV-seronegative.

The chain links TRBV19 to TRBJ2-3; TRBD2 aligns across 8 bases. The CDR3 extends over 17 amino acids. The germline V gene has CDR1 LNHDA and CDR2 SQIVND (reference sequence). V gave up 3 bases and J gave up 1 base; unmatched junction bases: 9. The CDR3 spells CASSMGLSGVRTDTQYF. DNA of the CDR3: TGTGCCAGTAGTATGGGCCTTAGCGGGGTCCGCACAGATACGCAGTATTTT. The full variable domain, with the rest looked up from reference TRBV19 and TRBJ2-3, is DGGITQSPKYLFRKEGQNVTLSCEQNLNHDAMYWYRQDPGQGLRLIYYSQIVNDFQKGDIAEGYSVSREKKESFPLTVTSAQKNPTAFYLCASSMGLSGVRTDTQYFGPGTRLTVL.

This chain uses TRBV7-2 with TRBJ1-1; D not resolved. V lost 5 bases and J 4 bases, leaving 20 bases between the germline ends. The germline V gene has CDR1 SGHTA and CDR2 FQGNSA. The CDR3 totals 16 residues. CDR3: CASSGQALRVFTEAFF. The CDR3 DNA reads as TGTGCCAGCAGCGGGCAGGCCCTTAGAGTTTTCACTGAAGCTTTCTTT.

The chain uses TRBV6-5 and TRBJ1-3; no clear D gene. V dropped 0 bases and J dropped 0 bases, with 3 bases sitting between them. Per germline, CDR1 MNHEY and CDR2 SVGAGI. The CDR3 is 14 amino acids. The DNA of the CDR3 is TGTGCCAGCAGTTACTCCTACTCTGGAAACACCATATATTTT. Translation gives CASSYSYSGNTIYF.

The rearrangement uses TRBV19 and TRBJ2-7; D call uncertain. Germline lookup yields CDR1 LNHDA and CDR2 SQIVND (reference sequence). This CDR3 spans 14 amino acids. V lost 2 bases, J lost 0 bases, and 8 bases lay in between. The CDR3 DNA reads as TGTGCCAGTAGTATAAGCAGCGCCTCCTACGAGCAGTACTTC. Its protein is CASSISSASYEQYF.

The chain couples TRBV18 to TRBJ2-1; TRBD2 matches at 10 bases. Trimming removed 5 bases from V and 4 bases from J; junction bases left unmatched: 5. The CDR3 loop spans 15 amino acids. Germline values: CDR1 KGHSH, CDR2 LQKENI. The CDR3 spells CASSSLAGTYNEQFF. CDR3 nucleotide sequence: TGTGCCAGCTCATCACTAGCGGGGACTTACAATGAGCAGTTCTTC. Filled out from reference TRBV18 and TRBJ2-1, the complete variable domain reads NAGVMQNPRHLVRRRGQEARLRCSPMKGHSHVYWYRQLPEEGLKFMVYLQKENIIDESGMPKERFSAEFPKEGPSILRIQQVVRGDSAAYFCASSSLAGTYNEQFFGPGTRLTVL.

V is TRBV4-3 and J is TRBJ2-2; 12 nucleotides agree with TRBD2. The V gene end was trimmed by 0 bases and the J gene end by 6 bases; junction bases not matched to a gene: 8. The CDR3 has 18 amino acids. The V gene's germline CDR1 is LGHNA and CDR2 YSLEER. The CDR3 loop is CASSQDFLAGGSPGELFF. CDR3 nucleotides: TGCGCCAGCAGCCAAGACTTTCTAGCGGGGGGGAGTCCCGGGGAGCTGTTTTTT.

The chain links TRBV5-1 to TRBJ1-6; 7 nucleotides match TRBD1. Germline V gives CDR1 SGHRS, CDR2 YFSETQ. The V segment lost 0 bases and the J segment 7 bases; nucleotides outside the gene matches: 4. The CDR3 is 15 residues long. The CDR3 protein is CASSLDRGPNSPLHF. The CDR3 nucleotides are TGCGCCAGCAGCTTGGACAGGGGCCCCAATTCACCCCTCCACTTT.

V usage is TRBV5-1 and J usage is TRBJ2-2; the D gene is possibly TRBD1 (5 bases). Germline CDR1 SGHRS, CDR2 YFSETQ. The V end was cut by 1 base, the J end by 7 bases, with 11 bases between. The CDR3 is 14 amino acids. The CDR3 coding sequence is TGCGCCAGCAGCTTGTCCCAGGGTAGCGGGGAGCTGTTTTTT. It is translated as CASSLSQGSGELFF.

This clone has a single count. The chain employs TRBV7-6 and TRBJ2-7, with TRBD2 matching 8 bases. Trimming cost V 5 bases and J 5 bases; bases outside gene matches: 5. CDR1 is SGHVS, CDR2 FNYEAQ, per germline. The length of the CDR3 is 13 residues. The CDR3 reads CASSPQGLDEQYF. The CDR3, as DNA: TGTGCCAGCAGCCCCCAGGGACTAGACGAGCAGTACTTC.

This chain uses TRBV30 with TRBJ2-2; 8 bases align to TRBD2. Trimming cost V 4 bases and J 8 bases; bases outside gene matches: 18. The CDR3 runs to 17 residues. CDR1 GTSNPN and CDR2 SVGIG come from the germline V gene (reference sequence). The CDR3 sequence is CAWTRTLSGGKGGELFF. The CDR3 DNA reads as TGTGCCTGGACTCGGACTTTGAGCGGGGGAAAAGGGGGGGAGCTGTTTTTT. The variable domain in full, with the rest retrieved from reference TRBV30 and TRBJ2-2, is SQTIHQWPATLVQPVGSPLSLECTVEGTSNPNLYWYRQAAGRGLQLLFYSVGIGQISSEVPQNLSASRPQDRQFILSSKKLLLSDSGFYLCAWTRTLSGGKGGELFFGEGSRLTVL.

This CDR3 is CASRGTGLAYEQYF. The DNA of the CDR3 is TGTGCCAGCAGGGGGACAGGGTTGGCCTACGAGCAGTACTTC. This chain connects TRBV2 to TRBJ2-7; 9 positions match TRBD1. V was clipped by 6 bases and J by 2 bases; unmatched bases: 5. Germline loops: CDR1 SNHLY, CDR2 FYNNEI. This CDR3 region has 14 residues.

The chain links TRBV18 to TRBJ1-2, with a tentative D call TRBD1 (5 bases). V was cut by 0 bases and J by 0 bases, with 8 bases left in between. The germline V gene has CDR1 KGHSH and CDR2 LQKENI. CDR3 length equals 15 residues. The CDR3 DNA follows: TGTGCCAGCTCACCACCGGCCAGGGCTAACTATGGCTACACCTTC. It specifies CASSPPARANYGYTF.

This chain connects TRBV7-2 to TRBJ2-5, with TRBD2 identical over 7 bases. The length of the CDR3 is 13 residues. CDR1 SGHTA and CDR2 FQGNSA come from the germline V gene. The V segment lost 6 bases and the J segment 3 bases; nucleotides outside the gene matches: 4. The CDR3 region has the DNA TGTGCCAGCAGTGGCGGGGGTAAAGAGACCCAGTACTTC. Its translation: CASSGGGKETQYF.

This rearrangement joins TRBV29-1 to TRBJ2-1; D is perhaps TRBD2 (8 bases). CDR3 length equals 14 residues. V lost 7 bases, J lost 0 bases, and 13 bases lay in between. Germline CDR1 reads SQVTM; CDR2 reads ANQGSEA. The CDR3 protein is CSAREGASYNEQFF. The CDR3 DNA follows: TGCAGCGCCCGGGAGGGGGCCTCCTACAATGAGCAGTTCTTC.

The genes are TRBV7-9 and TRBJ2-3; D is undetermined. Per germline, CDR1 SEHNR and CDR2 FQNEAQ (reference sequence). The CDR3 length is 13 residues. Trimming stripped 2 bases from V and 5 bases from J, with 8 bases between. The chain's CDR3 is CASSLSSVDTQYF. CDR3 nucleotides: TGTGCCAGCAGCTTATCGTCCGTAGATACGCAGTATTTT.

The chain has TRBV4-2 and TRBJ1-1, with TRBD1 as a possible D gene (5 bases). CDR1 and CDR2 (germline): LGHNA, YNFKEQ. Deletions cut 1 base from V and 3 bases from J, with 18 bases between. CDR3 length: 17 residues. CDR3 sequence reads: CASSQAPGGERDTEAFF. CDR3 DNA: TGTGCCAGCAGCCAAGCGCCCGGGGGGGAGAGGGACACTGAAGCTTTCTTT.

V and J are TRBV9 and TRBJ1-1; D gene unclear. CDR1 is SGDLS and CDR2 is YYNGEE in the germline V gene. The CDR3 runs to 15 residues. V lost 0 bases and J 1 base, leaving 10 bases between the germline ends. The CDR3 spells CASSVDPRRNTEAFF. As DNA, the CDR3 is TGTGCCAGCAGCGTAGACCCCCGGAGGAACACTGAAGCTTTCTTT.

This clone was observed a single time. The chain joins TRBV10-3 to TRBJ1-2, with 8 nucleotides matching TRBD1. The germline V gene has CDR1 ENHRY and CDR2 SYGVKD. This CDR3 comprises 14 residues. V trimming: 3 bases; J trimming: 3 bases; junction bases outside the gene matches: 3. CDR3 in DNA: TGTGCCATCAGTGATGGACAGGGCTACTATGGCTACACCTTC. Residues: CAISDGQGYYGYTF.

The chain carries TRBV7-2 and TRBJ2-2; D might be TRBD1 (6 bases). Germline CDR1 is SGHTA and CDR2 is FQGNSA. This CDR3 is 14 amino acids long. Trimming cost V 1 base and J 7 bases, with 10 bases left between them. The CDR3 reads CASSLVRGNGELFF. Written as DNA, the CDR3 is TGTGCCAGCAGCTTAGTGAGGGGGAACGGGGAGCTGTTTTTT.

The chain employs TRBV29-1 and TRBJ1-1; D is undetermined. Germline V lookup: CDR1 SQVTM, CDR2 ANQGSEA. The CDR3 totals 13 residues. Trimming took 4 bases from V and 0 from J, leaving 9 bases between them. Here the CDR3 reads CSVVGYMNTEAFF. Written as DNA, the CDR3 is TGCAGCGTTGTGGGCTATATGAACACTGAAGCTTTCTTT.

The V and J genes are TRBV9 and TRBJ2-1, with 7 bases matching TRBD1. Losses at the gene ends were 3 bases for V and 0 bases for J; bases not matched to a gene: 3. Germline V gene lookup returns CDR1 SGDLS and CDR2 YYNGEE. The CDR3 runs to 15 residues. The CDR3 protein is CASSGQGDSYNEQFF. CDR3 nucleotide sequence: TGTGCCAGCAGCGGACAGGGTGACTCCTACAATGAGCAGTTCTTC.

The V call is TRBV11-1, the J call TRBJ2-7; TRBD2 might be the D (6 bases). CDR3 length: 14 residues. In germline, CDR1 is SGHAT, CDR2 FQDESV (reference sequence). Trimming cost V 5 bases and J 9 bases, with 20 bases left between them. CDR3 coding DNA: TGTGCCAGCAGCCTCACGGGACTGGCCTCGGGGCAGTACTTC. Its protein product is CASSLTGLASGQYF.

The chain uses TRBV7-6 and TRBJ2-7, with 13 positions matching TRBD2. The CDR3 runs 16 residues. Germline assignment: CDR1 SGHVS and CDR2 FNYEAQ. The trim removed 1 base at V and 3 bases at J, leaving 3 bases unmatched. CDR3 coding DNA: TGTGCCAGCAGCTTAGGGACTAGCGGGGGAGTCTACGAGCAGTACTTC. Amino acid sequence: CASSLGTSGGVYEQYF.

The rearrangement links TRBV29-1 to TRBJ1-5, with 7 bases aligning to TRBD1. The CDR3 totals 13 residues. Trimming removed 3 bases from V and 3 bases from J; junction bases left unmatched: 2. The germline CDR1 and CDR2 sequences are SQVTM and ANQGSEA. In DNA form, the CDR3 reads TGCAGCGTTGAGACAGGGCCCAATCAGCCCCAGCATTTT. Protein sequence: CSVETGPNQPQHF.

J is TRBJ1-2 and V is TRBV19, with D maybe TRBD1 (6 bases). The CDR3 loop spans 12 amino acids. Germline values: CDR1 LNHDA, CDR2 SQIVND (reference sequence). Trimming stripped 8 bases from V and 8 bases from J, with 15 bases between. Here the CDR3 DNA reads TGTGCCAGTGGTGCAGGGGTCGGCGGCTACACCTTC. It is translated as CASGAGVGGYTF. Supplemented by reference TRBV19 and TRBJ1-2, the full variable domain reads DGGITQSPKYLFRKEGQNVTLSCEQNLNHDAMYWYRQDPGQGLRLIYYSQIVNDFQKGDIAEGYSVSREKKESFPLTVTSAQKNPTAFYLCASGAGVGGYTFGSGTRLTVV.